These 5 T cell receptor beta chains were all obtained from the same sample, sequenced in a study of regulatory T cells in long-lasting Graves disease. Time point of the sample: newly diagnosed GD, antithyroid drugs for less than 3 months. The TCR library used RNA extracted from PBMCs. iRepertoire HTBI primers and Arm-PCR of CDR3 regions built TCR beta libraries. TCRdb passed the multiplex PCR reads through MiXCR, listing each CDR3 protein once. The sample consists of about 500,000 distinct CDR3 sequences, around 13% of them appearing once. Another study also made use of these data, one on T cells in Graves' hyperthyroidism and ophthalmopathy.

Specimen: peripheral blood mononuclear cells (PBMCs), collected at new diagnosis, from a patient treated with antithyroid drugs. These receptors all stem from a woman in her twenties or thirties with Graves disease.

The chain carries TRBV13 and TRBJ1-2, with D maybe TRBD1 (6 bases). There are 14 residues in the CDR3. Germline V gives CDR1 PRHDT, CDR2 FYEKMQ (reference sequence). Trimming cost V 2 bases and J 13 bases, with 20 bases left between them. The CDR3 region is CASSLIRGQGTATF. DNA of the CDR3: TGTGCCAGCAGCTTAATCCGGGGACAAGGGACGGCCACCTTC.

This chain links TRBV4-1 with TRBJ2-7, with 10 bases aligning to TRBD2. The CDR3 totals 16 residues. Germline V gene lookup returns CDR1 MGHRA and CDR2 YSYEKL. The V gene end was trimmed by 4 bases and the J gene end by 7 bases; junction bases not matched to a gene: 13. CDR3 sequence reads: CASSRLDSGRMGEQYF. CDR3 DNA: TGCGCCAGCAGCCGCCTAGATAGCGGGAGGATGGGGGAGCAGTACTTC.

The chain couples TRBV12-3 or TRBV12-4 to TRBJ2-4; the D call may be TRBD1 or TRBD2 (5 bases each). The length of the CDR3 is 18 residues. Deletions cut 4 bases from V and 3 bases from J, with 22 bases between. This CDR3 reads CASSSGWGSGRVKNIQYF. The CDR3, as DNA: TGTGCCAGCAGTTCAGGCTGGGGGTCGGGAAGGGTCAAAAACATTCAGTACTTC.

Many counts were recorded for this clonotype. The V call is TRBV19, the J call TRBJ1-5, with D maybe TRBD1 (6 bases). In germline, CDR1 is LNHDA, CDR2 SQIVND (reference sequence). Trimming removed 4 bases at V and 3 bases at J, with 13 bases between. The CDR3 totals 15 residues. DNA of the CDR3: TGTGCCAGTAGTACCCGGGACATTAACAATCAGCCCCAGCATTTT. Amino acids: CASSTRDINNQPQHF.

The chain uses TRBV4-2 and TRBJ2-2, with D possibly called TRBD1 or TRBD2 (5 bases each). V lost 1 base, J lost 0 bases, and 15 bases lay in between. The CDR3 runs 18 residues. CDR1 is LGHNA and CDR2 is YNFKEQ in the germline V gene. The chain's CDR3 is CASSQAGAGYTNTGELFF. DNA for the CDR3: TGTGCCAGCAGCCAAGCCGGGGCCGGCTATACGAACACCGGGGAGCTGTTTTTT.